One and the same sample provided the 19 T cell receptor beta chains below, sequenced in a study of blood T cell repertoires in COVID-19. The data were produced by immunoSEQ multiplex PCR, yet TCRdb's version contains in-frame clones alone and is incomplete. The profile covers under 300,000 clones, with 86% appearing a single time and approximately 6.2% taken by the ten largest. The source material was peripheral blood. These receptors all stem from a man aged 60-69 years with acute or convalescent COVID-19.

This chain joins TRBV28 and TRBJ1-1; D possibly corresponds to TRBD1 (6 bases). The ends were cut back, 5 bases at V and 5 bases at J, with 15 bases in the middle. CDR3 length: 14 residues. Germline V gives CDR1 MDHEN, CDR2 SYDVKM. For the CDR3, the DNA is TGTGCCAGCAGTGACCAGGGGAAAAGGACTGAAGCTTTCTTT. Translating gives CASSDQGKRTEAFF.

This clone was picked up a small number of times. V usage is TRBV5-1 and J usage is TRBJ1-4; TRBD1 is a possible D gene (6 bases). Germline-derived CDR1 and CDR2 are SGHRS and YFSETQ. The CDR3 length is 13 residues. Trimming pared 4 bases from V and 6 bases from J, leaving 10 bases between. The CDR3 here is CASSRGGYEKLFF. The CDR3 DNA is TGCGCCAGCAGCCGAGGGGGATATGAAAAACTGTTTTTT.

This chain uses TRBV7-9 with TRBJ2-2; TRBD1 agrees at 9 bases. The J segment lost 5 bases and the V segment lost 8 bases, leaving 12 bases of the junction unmatched. This CDR3 is 16 amino acids long. The germline V gene has CDR1 SEHNR and CDR2 FQNEAQ (reference sequence). The CDR3 is CASWGLQGAATGELFF. For the CDR3, the DNA is TGTGCCAGCTGGGGTCTACAGGGGGCTGCGACCGGGGAGCTGTTTTTT.

The chain recombines TRBV4-3 with TRBJ1-2; 7 bases line up with TRBD1. J was trimmed by 5 bases and V by 0 bases; bases with no gene match: 6. CDR1 LGHNA and CDR2 YSLEER come from the germline V gene. This CDR3 contains 15 residues. The CDR3 DNA reads as TGCGCCAGCAGCCAAGAAGTAGGGGGCGATTATGGCTACACCTTC. Its translation: CASSQEVGGDYGYTF.

CDR3 DNA: TGCGCCAGCAGCCAAAGTCCGGGACAGCGCTACGAGCAGTACTTC. It specifies CASSQSPGQRYEQYF. This chain links TRBV4-3 with TRBJ2-7; 7 bases align to TRBD1. CDR1 is LGHNA, CDR2 YSLEER, per germline. V lost 2 bases, J lost 3 bases, and 7 bases stayed unmatched. There are 15 residues in the CDR3.

This chain connects TRBV6-2 or TRBV6-3 to TRBJ2-1; no clear D. The CDR3 is 12 amino acids. Between the trimmed V and J ends, which lost 4 bases and 6 bases, there was a span of 7 bases. The germline V gene has CDR1 MNHEY and CDR2 SVGEGT. In nucleotides, the CDR3 is TGTGCCAGCAGTTCTGGCATCAATGAGCAGTTCTTC. Translated: CASSSGINEQFF.

V usage is TRBV27 and J usage is TRBJ1-5; no firm D call. V shed 5 bases and J shed 7 bases, with 12 bases lying between them. There are 13 residues in the CDR3. Germline CDR1 MNHEY, CDR2 SMNVEV (reference sequence). The CDR3, as DNA: TGTGCCAGCAGTGAGAGGGAAGGACAGCCCCAGCATTTT. Its translation: CASSEREGQPQHF.

This clone was detected only a few times. The genes are TRBV6-6 and TRBJ1-1; no definite D call. Trimming took off 6 bases at V and 0 bases at J, with 11 bases between the two ends. The CDR3 has 14 residues. Germline CDR1 MNHNY, CDR2 SVGAGI (reference sequence). CDR3 nucleotide sequence: TGTGCCAGCAGCGACAAGACGGTGAACACTGAAGCTTTCTTT. This sequence encodes CASSDKTVNTEAFF.

The rearrangement links TRBV27 to TRBJ2-1; TRBD1 is a possible D gene (6 bases). The germline V gene encodes CDR1 MNHEY and CDR2 SMNVEV (reference sequence). This CDR3 is 14 amino acids long. Trimming took 6 bases from V and 3 from J, leaving 12 bases between them. The CDR3 DNA sequence: TGTGCCAGCAGCCCAGCAGGGGTCTACAATGAGCAGTTCTTC. Residues: CASSPAGVYNEQFF.

The rearrangement joins TRBV30 to TRBJ1-2, with a tentative D call TRBD1 (5 bases). The CDR3 is 15 amino acids. Germline CDR1 GTSNPN, CDR2 SVGIG (reference sequence). Trimming cost V 2 bases and J 2 bases, with 15 bases left between them. The CDR3 nucleotides are TGTGCCTGGAGTACCGGAGCAGGGTCCAACTATGGCTACACCTTC. Its protein is CAWSTGAGSNYGYTF.

This clone came up a few times. The V gene is TRBV19, the J gene TRBJ2-3, with TRBD1 as a possible D gene (6 bases). CDR1 and CDR2 from the germline V gene are LNHDA and SQIVND (reference sequence). Trimming removed 3 bases from V and 1 base from J, with 23 bases in between. The CDR3 length is 19 residues. The CDR3 protein is CASSMFGTRISSRTDTQYF. DNA for the CDR3: TGTGCCAGTAGTATGTTCGGGACACGAATCTCTAGCCGCACAGATACGCAGTATTTT.

V is TRBV5-1 and J is TRBJ2-1, with 7 positions matching TRBD1. CDR3 size: 14 residues. Germline CDR1 is SGHRS and CDR2 is YFSETQ. Trimming at V came to 9 bases and at J to 4 bases, leaving 10 bases not matched to a gene. CDR3 in DNA: TGCGCCACTTCCCAGGGACAGACATACAATGAGCAGTTCTTC. Translating gives CATSQGQTYNEQFF.

This clone was recorded once. V is TRBV28 and J is TRBJ2-1; 10 nucleotides agree with TRBD2. V lost 8 bases and J lost 10; bases outside the gene matches: 11. The CDR3 runs 14 residues. Germline CDR1 reads MDHEN; CDR2 reads SYDVKM. For the CDR3, the DNA is TGTGCCAGCCCCCTGCCTAGCGGGAGAGGAGAGCAGTTCTTC. Protein sequence: CASPLPSGRGEQFF.

CDR3 DNA: TGTGCCAGCAGCGGAGCGGGTGACTACGAGCAGTACTTC. Translating it yields CASSGAGDYEQYF. This sequence joins TRBV9 and TRBJ2-7; D is perhaps TRBD2 (6 bases). Trimming took off 3 bases at V and 3 bases at J, with 10 bases between the two ends. Germline CDR1 and CDR2: SGDLS and YYNGEE. The CDR3 sequence is 13 residues long.

J is TRBJ1-2 and V is TRBV18; a possible D gene is TRBD1 (6 bases). Germline V gene lookup returns CDR1 KGHSH and CDR2 LQKENI. There are 15 residues in the CDR3. V was trimmed by 3 bases and J by 3 bases, leaving 14 bases between them. CDR3 sequence (DNA): TGTGCCAGCTCACCGCCGGCAGGGGAGCACTATGGCTACACCTTC. Translated: CASSPPAGEHYGYTF.

This sequence joins TRBV11-2 and TRBJ1-4, with TRBD1 as a possible D gene (6 bases). The CDR3 sequence is 13 residues long. V was cut by 4 bases and J by 8 bases, with 11 bases left in between. Germline V lookup: CDR1 SGHAT, CDR2 FQNNGV. The CDR3 loop reads CASSSTDREKLFF. DNA for the CDR3: TGTGCCAGCAGCTCCACCGACAGGGAAAAACTGTTTTTT.

The genes are TRBV5-1 and TRBJ2-1; a weak D match, TRBD2 (5 bases). Trimming took off 0 bases at V and 0 bases at J, with 16 bases between the two ends. The CDR3 consists of 18 residues. Per the germline V gene, CDR1 is SGHRS and CDR2 is YFSETQ. The CDR3 DNA reads as TGCGCCAGCAGCTTGGGGTTAGGGCTAGCAGACTCCTACAATGAGCAGTTCTTC. Protein sequence: CASSLGLGLADSYNEQFF.

J is TRBJ2-7 and V is TRBV28; TRBD2 aligns across 10 bases. The J segment lost 2 bases and the V segment lost 1 base, leaving 2 bases of the junction unmatched. In germline, CDR1 is MDHEN, CDR2 SYDVKM. This CDR3 is built from 15 residues. The CDR3 is CASSLFSGRPYEQYF. In nucleotides, the CDR3 is TGTGCCAGCAGTTTATTTAGCGGGAGGCCCTACGAGCAGTACTTC.

This clone has more than one count but fewer than ten. The V call is TRBV9, the J call TRBJ2-2; perhaps TRBD2 as D (6 bases). This CDR3 is 14 amino acids long. Germline-derived CDR1 and CDR2 are SGDLS and YYNGEE. The germline V and J ends were trimmed by 4 bases and 5 bases, with 12 bases remaining between them. The CDR3 sequence is CASSLNRGTGELFF. The CDR3 nucleotides read TGTGCCAGCAGCCTTAACCGGGGGACCGGGGAGCTGTTTTTT. Filled out from reference TRBV9 and TRBJ2-2, the complete variable domain reads DSGVTQTPKHLITATGQRVTLRCSPRSGDLSVYWYQQSLDQGLQFLIQYYNGEERAKGNILERFSAQQFPDLHSELNLSSLELGDSALYFCASSLNRGTGELFFGEGSRLTVL.